These 21 T cell receptor beta chains share one sample of origin, sequenced in a study of PD-1 blockade in classical Hodgkin lymphoma. Each of the patients experienced relapse following autologous stem cell transplantation, and their brentuximab vedotin exposure differed. Method: immunoSEQ multiplex PCR; TCRdb's copy keeps in-frame clones and lacks some. The data contain approximately 41,000 clones, approximately 90% of them seen just once; the ten biggest clones take up just over 5.5%. Sample: peripheral blood mononuclear cells (PBMCs), taken before the second cycle of nivolumab. These TCRs come from a human donor with classical Hodgkin lymphoma.

The chain is built from TRBV6-6 and TRBJ2-2; no reliable D call. The CDR3 is made up of 15 amino acids. Germline V gives CDR1 MNHNY, CDR2 SVGAGI (reference sequence). Trimming took 8 bases from V and 0 from J, leaving 13 bases between them. CDR3 DNA: TGTGCCAGCGCGAAGGACGGCGCGAACACCGGGGAGCTGTTTTTT. This codes for CASAKDGANTGELFF.

This clone appeared once. The V call is TRBV10-3, the J call TRBJ2-5; D is possibly TRBD1 or TRBD2 (6 bases each). Germline CDR1 is ENHRY and CDR2 is SYGVKD. The CDR3 spans 16 residues. V lost 0 bases and J 4 bases, leaving 15 bases between the germline ends. CDR3 residues: CAISESTGAGRETQYF. The CDR3 bases are TGTGCCATCAGTGAGTCGACGGGGGCAGGGAGAGAGACCCAGTACTTC.

The chain recombines TRBV7-2 with TRBJ2-1; a weak D match, TRBD2 (6 bases). The CDR3 is made up of 16 amino acids. V was cut by 5 bases and J by 4 bases, with 18 bases left in between. Germline values: CDR1 SGHTA, CDR2 FQGNSA. The CDR3 sequence is CASSLPGVGLYNEQFF. The CDR3 DNA follows: TGTGCCAGCAGCCTCCCGGGAGTGGGGCTATACAATGAGCAGTTCTTC.

V gene TRBV14 combines with J gene TRBJ2-7; D possibly corresponds to TRBD1 (6 bases). CDR1 is SGHDN, CDR2 FVKESK, per germline. The CDR3 contains 17 residues. Trimming cost V 1 base and J 1 base, with 17 bases left between them. CDR3 sequence: CASSQGVDSSASYEQYF. CDR3 DNA sequence: TGTGCCAGCAGCCAAGGTGTGGACAGCTCAGCTTCCTACGAGCAGTACTTC.

This clone was detected a few times. The CDR3 coding sequence is TGTGCCAGCAGCTCCGTCGGGGATTGGGACGAGCAGTACTTC. Amino acid sequence: CASSSVGDWDEQYF. The gene calls are TRBV7-2 and TRBJ2-7, with a possible D match to TRBD2 (5 bases). The germline CDR1 and CDR2 sequences are SGHTA and FQGNSA. The germline V and J ends were trimmed by 4 bases and 5 bases, with 15 bases remaining between them. This CDR3 spans 14 amino acids.

This chain links TRBV28 with TRBJ1-1, with TRBD1 matching over 10 bases. V dropped 11 bases and J dropped 1; count of bases not matched to a gene: 10. CDR1 is MDHEN and CDR2 is SYDVKM in the germline V gene. The CDR3 consists of 15 residues. The CDR3 is CAGSGTGVQNTEAFF. In DNA, the CDR3 is TGTGCCGGATCCGGGACAGGGGTCCAGAACACTGAAGCTTTCTTT.

The genes are TRBV5-4 and TRBJ1-2; TRBD1 agrees at 8 bases. The CDR3 spans 16 residues. With V trimmed by 3 bases and J by 4 bases, 11 bases remained unmatched. CDR1 and CDR2 (germline): SGHNT, YYREEE (reference sequence). CDR3 in amino acids: CASSSGWGQDSYGYTF. Written as DNA, the CDR3 is TGTGCCAGCAGCTCCGGCTGGGGACAGGACAGCTATGGCTACACCTTC.

This chain connects TRBV19 to TRBJ1-5; TRBD1 matches at 10 bases. V was pared by 7 bases and J by 4 bases, with 7 bases of the junction left unmatched. The CDR3 is made up of 15 amino acids. Germline loops: CDR1 LNHDA, CDR2 SQIVND (reference sequence). CDR3: CASNSPGQGNQPQHF. The CDR3 bases are TGTGCCAGTAATTCCCCGGGACAGGGGAATCAGCCCCAGCATTTT. Based on the CDR3 plus reference TRBV19 and TRBJ1-5, the full variable domain is DGGITQSPKYLFRKEGQNVTLSCEQNLNHDAMYWYRQDPGQGLRLIYYSQIVNDFQKGDIAEGYSVSREKKESFPLTVTSAQKNPTAFYLCASNSPGQGNQPQHFGDGTRLSIL.

The chain is built from TRBV6-1 and TRBJ2-7, with TRBD2 matching over 7 bases. The junction had 6 bases not matched to a gene; V was cut back by 6 bases and J by 4 bases. Germline CDR1 and CDR2: MNHNS and SASEGT. The CDR3 loop spans 13 amino acids. CDR3 DNA sequence: TGTGCCAGCAGCCACGACGGGAGGTACGAGCAGTACTTC. As protein: CASSHDGRYEQYF.

This clone was observed a single time. The rearrangement links TRBV11-2 to TRBJ1-3; D call uncertain. The CDR3 extends over 16 amino acids. Per germline, CDR1 SGHAT and CDR2 FQNNGV. The V end was cut by 5 bases, the J end by 0 bases, with 14 bases between. CDR3 protein: CASSPGLWHSGNTIYF. CDR3 DNA: TGTGCCAGCAGCCCCGGGTTATGGCACTCTGGAAACACCATATATTTT. Looking up the rest from reference TRBV11-2 and TRBJ1-3 gives the full variable domain: EAGVAQSPRYKIIEKRQSVAFWCNPISGHATLYWYQQILGQGPKLLIQFQNNGVVDDSQLPKDRFSAERLKGVDSTLKIQPAKLEDSAVYLCASSPGLWHSGNTIYFGEGSWLTVV.

The chain couples TRBV29-1 to TRBJ2-5; the D gene is possibly TRBD1 (6 bases). V dropped 4 bases and J dropped 4 bases, with 16 bases sitting between them. The CDR3 has 14 residues. Germline CDR1 is SQVTM and CDR2 is ANQGSEA. CDR3 protein: CSVVGEAGVETQYF. The DNA of the CDR3 is TGCAGCGTTGTCGGTGAGGCAGGGGTAGAGACCCAGTACTTC.

Here the CDR3 reads CASSAGLAPYEQYF. The CDR3 DNA reads as TGTGCCAGCAGCGCCGGACTGGCCCCCTACGAGCAGTACTTC. V usage is TRBV27 and J usage is TRBJ2-7, with D perhaps matching TRBD2 (5 bases). This CDR3 is 14 amino acids long. Germline V CDR1 and CDR2: MNHEY, SMNVEV (reference sequence). V lost 6 bases and J 2 bases, leaving 14 bases between the germline ends.

The DNA for the CDR3 is TGTGCCAGCAGCTTAAGCAGGCTAAGCTCTGGAAACACCATATATTTT. Translation: CASSLSRLSSGNTIYF. V usage is TRBV7-9 and J usage is TRBJ1-3; D unresolved. Between the trimmed V and J ends, which lost 2 bases and 0 bases, there was a span of 11 bases. Germline V gene sequence: CDR1 SEHNR, CDR2 FQNEAQ (reference sequence). The CDR3 covers 16 residues.

This clone has just a few counts. The CDR3 sequence is CASRSGTSTDTQYF. The DNA for the CDR3 is TGTGCCAGCAGATCCGGGACAAGCACAGATACGCAGTATTTT. The V gene is TRBV6-1, the J gene TRBJ2-3, with D perhaps TRBD1 (6 bases). Germline CDR1 reads MNHNS; CDR2 reads SASEGT. V was trimmed by 6 bases and J by 0 bases, leaving 10 bases between them. This CDR3 comprises 14 residues.

The rearrangement links TRBV5-1 to TRBJ1-4; no definite D call. Trimming removed 4 bases from V and 0 bases from J, with 10 bases in between. CDR1 is SGHRS, CDR2 YFSETQ, per germline. This CDR3 comprises 15 residues. This CDR3 reads CASSANTATNEKLFF. CDR3 in DNA: TGCGCCAGCAGCGCCAACACAGCAACTAATGAAAAACTGTTTTTT.

This chain connects TRBV29-1 to TRBJ2-3; D is unresolved. The CDR3 consists of 13 residues. V lost 4 bases and J 1 base, leaving 9 bases between the germline ends. The germline V gene encodes CDR1 SQVTM and CDR2 ANQGSEA. The CDR3 is CSVGSKGTDTQYF. CDR3 DNA sequence: TGCAGCGTTGGTAGCAAGGGCACAGATACGCAGTATTTT.

This clone was counted once. CDR3 DNA sequence: TGTGCCAGTAGTGGGCGGACAGGGAGCTCCTACGAGCAGTACTTC. Translated, it gives CASSGRTGSSYEQYF. The chain has TRBV19 and TRBJ2-7, with 8 bases that match TRBD1. Germline lookup yields CDR1 LNHDA and CDR2 SQIVND (reference sequence). There are 15 residues in the CDR3. With V trimmed by 5 bases and J by 0 bases, 6 bases remained unmatched.

This chain connects TRBV2 to TRBJ2-5, with D uncertain. Germline V gene data show CDR1 as SNHLY and CDR2 as FYNNEI. V lost 6 bases and J lost 3, with 14 bases in between. The CDR3 length is 14 residues. Here the CDR3 reads CASRDGPNEETQYF. In nucleotides, the CDR3 is TGTGCCAGCAGAGATGGGCCGAATGAAGAGACCCAGTACTTC.

The CDR3 DNA reads TGTGCCAGCAGCTTACACGGGAGGGGTTCAGATACGCAGTATTTT. It is translated as CASSLHGRGSDTQYF. This chain connects TRBV7-2 to TRBJ2-3, with 8 bases fitting TRBD2. The CDR3 totals 15 residues. Germline loops: CDR1 SGHTA, CDR2 FQGNSA. V lost 2 bases, J lost 4 bases, and 5 bases stayed unmatched.

This sequence joins TRBV4-1 and TRBJ2-7; possible D gene TRBD2, 6 bases. Germline lookup yields CDR1 MGHRA and CDR2 YSYEKL. V was cut by 2 bases and J by 3 bases, with 11 bases left in between. The CDR3 loop spans 14 amino acids. This CDR3 reads CASSQLPGVYEQYF. CDR3 sequence (DNA): TGCGCCAGCAGCCAACTGCCGGGGGTCTACGAGCAGTACTTC.

This clone was counted once. For the CDR3, the DNA is TGTGCCAGCAGCAAAGCGGGAGCAGCAACCGGGGAGCTGTTTTTT. It encodes CASSKAGAATGELFF. The chain combines TRBV7-3 with TRBJ2-2, with 8 nucleotides matching TRBD2. Germline V gives CDR1 SGHTA, CDR2 FQGTGA. V lost 5 bases to trimming and J lost 5 bases; unmatched junction nucleotides: 7. The length of the CDR3 is 15 residues.